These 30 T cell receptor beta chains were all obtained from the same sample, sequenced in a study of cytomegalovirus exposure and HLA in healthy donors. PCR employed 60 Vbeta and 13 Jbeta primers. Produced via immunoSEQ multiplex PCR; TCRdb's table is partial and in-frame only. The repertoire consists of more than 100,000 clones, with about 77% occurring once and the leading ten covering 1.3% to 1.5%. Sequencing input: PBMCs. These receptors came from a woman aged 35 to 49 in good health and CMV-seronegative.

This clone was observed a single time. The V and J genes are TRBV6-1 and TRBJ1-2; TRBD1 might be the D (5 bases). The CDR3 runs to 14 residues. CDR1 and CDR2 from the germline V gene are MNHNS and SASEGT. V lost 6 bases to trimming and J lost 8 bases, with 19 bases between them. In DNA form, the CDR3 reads TGTGCCAGCAGCCGAACCGGGGACTTCGGAGGCTACACCTTC. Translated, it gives CASSRTGDFGGYTF.

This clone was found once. CDR3 protein: CASSGSGVTQETQYF. The CDR3 DNA sequence: TGTGCCAGCTCAGGTAGCGGGGTAACACAAGAGACCCAGTACTTC. The genes are TRBV18 and TRBJ2-5; the match to TRBD2 covers 8 bases. J lost 2 bases, V lost 5 bases, and 7 bases had no gene match. The CDR3 covers 15 residues. Looked up from germline, CDR1 is KGHSH and CDR2 is LQKENI.

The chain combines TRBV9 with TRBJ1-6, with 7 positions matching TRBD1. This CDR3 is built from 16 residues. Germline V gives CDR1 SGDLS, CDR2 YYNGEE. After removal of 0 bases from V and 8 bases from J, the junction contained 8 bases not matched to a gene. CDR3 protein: CASSVAIGQEYSPLHF. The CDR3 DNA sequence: TGTGCCAGCAGCGTAGCTATCGGACAGGAGTATTCACCCCTCCACTTT.

CDR3 sequence reads: CASSYRRGGSKGYTF. The CDR3 DNA is TGTGCCAGCAGTTATCGCCGCGGGGGGAGCAAGGGCTACACCTTC. The chain employs TRBV6-5 and TRBJ1-2; D perhaps matches TRBD1 (5 bases). Trimming took 3 bases from V and 8 from J, leaving 19 bases between them. The CDR3 is 15 residues long. Germline V gene lookup returns CDR1 MNHEY and CDR2 SVGAGI.

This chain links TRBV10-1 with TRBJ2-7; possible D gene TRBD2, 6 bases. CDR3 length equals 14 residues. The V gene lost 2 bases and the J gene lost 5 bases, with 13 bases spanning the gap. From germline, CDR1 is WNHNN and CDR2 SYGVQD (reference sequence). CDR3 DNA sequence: TGCGCCAGCAGTGAGCTTCAGGGAGGCGACGAGCAGTACTTC. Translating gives CASSELQGGDEQYF.

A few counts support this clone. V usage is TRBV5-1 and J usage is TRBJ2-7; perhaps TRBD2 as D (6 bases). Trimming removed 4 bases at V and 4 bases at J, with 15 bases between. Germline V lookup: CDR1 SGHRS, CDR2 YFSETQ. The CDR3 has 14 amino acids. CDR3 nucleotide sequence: TGCGCCAGCAGCCCGCAGCCCGGGACTTACGAGCAGTACTTC. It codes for CASSPQPGTYEQYF.

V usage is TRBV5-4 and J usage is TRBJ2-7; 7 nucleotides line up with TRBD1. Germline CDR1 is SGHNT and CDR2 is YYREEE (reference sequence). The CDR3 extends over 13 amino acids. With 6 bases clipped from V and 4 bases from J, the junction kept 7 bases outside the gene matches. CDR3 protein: CASTPGTEYEQYF. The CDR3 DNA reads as TGTGCCAGCACCCCCGGGACAGAGTACGAGCAGTACTTC. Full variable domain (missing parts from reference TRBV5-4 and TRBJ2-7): ETGVTQSPTHLIKTRGQQVTLRCSSQSGHNTVSWYQQALGQGPQFIFQYYREEENGRGNFPPRFSGLQFPNYSSELNVNALELDDSALYLCASTPGTEYEQYFGPGTRLTVT.

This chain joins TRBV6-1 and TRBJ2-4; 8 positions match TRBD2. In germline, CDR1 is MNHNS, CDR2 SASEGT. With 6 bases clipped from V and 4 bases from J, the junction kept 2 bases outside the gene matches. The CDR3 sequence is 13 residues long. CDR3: CASSGGAKNIQYF. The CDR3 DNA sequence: TGTGCCAGCAGCGGGGGGGCGAAAAACATTCAGTACTTC.

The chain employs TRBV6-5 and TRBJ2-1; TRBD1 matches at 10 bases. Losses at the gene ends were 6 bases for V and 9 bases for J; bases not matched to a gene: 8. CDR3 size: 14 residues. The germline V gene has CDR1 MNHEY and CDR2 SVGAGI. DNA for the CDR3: TGTGCCAGCAGACGGGACAGGGGAATTGGTGAGCAGTTCTTC. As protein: CASRRDRGIGEQFF.

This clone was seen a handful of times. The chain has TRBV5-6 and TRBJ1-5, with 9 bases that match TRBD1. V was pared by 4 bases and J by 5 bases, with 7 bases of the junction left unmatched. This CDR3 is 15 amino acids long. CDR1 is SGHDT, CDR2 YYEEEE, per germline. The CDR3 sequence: CASSPGQGQDQPQHF. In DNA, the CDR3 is TGTGCCAGCAGCCCGGGACAGGGTCAAGATCAGCCCCAGCATTTT.

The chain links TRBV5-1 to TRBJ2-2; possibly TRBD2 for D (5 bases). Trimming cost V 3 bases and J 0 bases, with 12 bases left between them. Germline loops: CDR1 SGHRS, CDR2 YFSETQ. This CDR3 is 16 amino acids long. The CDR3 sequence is CASSSLSGTNTGELFF. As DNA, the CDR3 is TGCGCCAGCAGCTCCCTAAGCGGTACGAACACCGGGGAGCTGTTTTTT.

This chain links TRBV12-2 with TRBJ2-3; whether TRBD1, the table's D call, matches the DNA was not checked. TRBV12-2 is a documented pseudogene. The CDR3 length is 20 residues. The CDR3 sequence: CASRSVDVIRTGGSADTQYF. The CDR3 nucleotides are TGTGCAAGTCGCTCCGTTGACGTCATCCGGACAGGGGGCAGCGCAGATACGCAGTATTTT.

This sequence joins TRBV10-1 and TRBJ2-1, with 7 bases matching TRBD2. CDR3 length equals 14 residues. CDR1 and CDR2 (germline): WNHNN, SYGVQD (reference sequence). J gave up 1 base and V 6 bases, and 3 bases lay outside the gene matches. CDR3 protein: CASRPGGSYNEQFF. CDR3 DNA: TGCGCCAGCAGGCCCGGGGGGTCCTACAATGAGCAGTTCTTC.

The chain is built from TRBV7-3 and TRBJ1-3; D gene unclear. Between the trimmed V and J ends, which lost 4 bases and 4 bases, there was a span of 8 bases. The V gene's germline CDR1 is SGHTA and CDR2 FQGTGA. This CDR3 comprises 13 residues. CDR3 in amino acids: CASSSSVGNTIYF. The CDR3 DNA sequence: TGTGCCAGCAGCTCATCGGTCGGAAACACCATATATTTT.

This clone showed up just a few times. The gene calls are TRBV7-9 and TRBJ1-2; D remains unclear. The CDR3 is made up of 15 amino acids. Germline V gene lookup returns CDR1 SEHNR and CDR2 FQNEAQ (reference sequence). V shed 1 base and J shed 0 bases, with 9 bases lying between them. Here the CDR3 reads CASSLEPLANYGYTF. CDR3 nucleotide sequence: TGTGCCAGCAGCTTAGAACCGCTAGCTAACTATGGCTACACCTTC.

This CDR3 reads CASSLLGGGYNEQFF. CDR3 nucleotides: TGTGCCAGCAGTTTACTCGGGGGGGGGTACAATGAGCAGTTCTTC. The chain recombines TRBV27 with TRBJ2-1, with TRBD2 matching 8 bases. Germline V lookup: CDR1 MNHEY, CDR2 SMNVEV (reference sequence). The CDR3 consists of 15 residues. The V gene end was trimmed by 2 bases and the J gene end by 4 bases; junction bases not matched to a gene: 4.

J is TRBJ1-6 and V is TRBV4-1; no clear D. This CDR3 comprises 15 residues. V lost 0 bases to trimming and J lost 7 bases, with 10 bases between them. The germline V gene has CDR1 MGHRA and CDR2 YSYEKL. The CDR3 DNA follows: TGCGCCAGCAGCCAAGACCGGGGTAGGAATTCACCCCTCCACTTT. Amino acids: CASSQDRGRNSPLHF.

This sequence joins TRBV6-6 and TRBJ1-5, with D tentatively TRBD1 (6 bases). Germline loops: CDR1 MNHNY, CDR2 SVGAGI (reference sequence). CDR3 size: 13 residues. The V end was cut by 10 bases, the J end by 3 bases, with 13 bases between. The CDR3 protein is CATQGTINQPQHF. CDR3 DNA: TGTGCCACCCAGGGGACTATCAATCAGCCCCAGCATTTT.

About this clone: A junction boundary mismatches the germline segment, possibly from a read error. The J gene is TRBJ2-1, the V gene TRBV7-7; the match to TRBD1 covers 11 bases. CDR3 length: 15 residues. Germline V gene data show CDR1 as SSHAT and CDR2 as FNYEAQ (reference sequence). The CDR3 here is CASSSGQGAYNEQFF. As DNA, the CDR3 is TGTGCTAGCAGCTCAGGACAGGGGGCATACAATGAGCAGTTCTTC.

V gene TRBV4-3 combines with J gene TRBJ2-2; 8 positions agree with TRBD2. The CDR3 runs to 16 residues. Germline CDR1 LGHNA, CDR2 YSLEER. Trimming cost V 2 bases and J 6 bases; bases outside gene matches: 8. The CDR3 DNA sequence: TGCGCCAGCAGCCAATTCTCGGGACTAGGGGCCGGGGAGCTGTTTTTT. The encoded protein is CASSQFSGLGAGELFF.

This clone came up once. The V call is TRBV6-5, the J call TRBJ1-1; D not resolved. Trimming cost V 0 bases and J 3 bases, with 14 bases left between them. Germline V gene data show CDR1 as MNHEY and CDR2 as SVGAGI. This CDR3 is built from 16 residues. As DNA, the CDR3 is TGTGCCAGCAGTTACTCGAGTGTATTACGGGACACTGAAGCTTTCTTT. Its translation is CASSYSSVLRDTEAFF.

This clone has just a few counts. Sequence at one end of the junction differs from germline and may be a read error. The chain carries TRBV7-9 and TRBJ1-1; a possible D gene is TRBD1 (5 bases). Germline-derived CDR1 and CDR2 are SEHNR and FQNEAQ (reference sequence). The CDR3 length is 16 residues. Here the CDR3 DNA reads TGTTCCAGCAGCTTAAGGGACTCCGGCTTGAACACTGAAGCTTTCTTT. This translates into CSSSLRDSGLNTEAFF.

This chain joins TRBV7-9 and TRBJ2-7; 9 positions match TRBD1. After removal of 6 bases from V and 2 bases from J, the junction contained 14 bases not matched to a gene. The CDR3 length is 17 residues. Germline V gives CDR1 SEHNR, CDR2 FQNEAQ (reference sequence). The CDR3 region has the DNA TGTGCCAGCAGTTCTACCACCACAGGGGGCGCAGCCTACGAGCAGTACTTC. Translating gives CASSSTTTGGAAYEQYF.

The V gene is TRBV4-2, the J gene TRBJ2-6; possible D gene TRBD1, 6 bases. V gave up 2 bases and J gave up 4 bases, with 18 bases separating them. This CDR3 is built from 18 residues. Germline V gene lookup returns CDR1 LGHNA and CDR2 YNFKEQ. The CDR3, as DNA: TGTGCCAGCAGCCAATTACCCCCAACCGGACAGGGGGCCAACGTCCTGACTTTC. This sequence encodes CASSQLPPTGQGANVLTF.

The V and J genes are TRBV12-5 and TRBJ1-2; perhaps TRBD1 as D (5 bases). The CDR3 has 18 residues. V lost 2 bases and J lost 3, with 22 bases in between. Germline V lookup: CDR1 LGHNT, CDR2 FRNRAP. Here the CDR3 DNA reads TGTGCTAGTGGTTTGCTGCCATGGGGGGGAGCTAAAGACTATGGCTACACCTTC. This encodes CASGLLPWGGAKDYGYTF.

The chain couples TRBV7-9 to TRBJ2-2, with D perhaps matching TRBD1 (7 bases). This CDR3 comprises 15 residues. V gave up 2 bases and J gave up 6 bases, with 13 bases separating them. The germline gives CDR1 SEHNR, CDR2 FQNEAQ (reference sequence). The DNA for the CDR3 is TGTGCCAGCAGCTTACAGGGGGGCGCGTCCGGGGAGCTGTTTTTT. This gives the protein CASSLQGGASGELFF.

The CDR3 DNA reads TGTGCCAGCAGTGAAGACTACAGGACAGGGGGTTTCACAGATACGCAGTATTTT. This translates into CASSEDYRTGGFTDTQYF. The chain recombines TRBV6-1 with TRBJ2-3; 10 positions agree with TRBD1. CDR3 length: 18 residues. CDR1 MNHNS and CDR2 SASEGT come from the germline V gene. Germline trimming cut 1 base from V and 2 bases from J; bases unmatched to any gene: 9.

In nucleotides, the CDR3 is TGTGCCAGCTCACCGAAATCCCCCCGGGGCTCTGGGGCCAACGTCCTGACTTTC. Translating gives CASSPKSPRGSGANVLTF. V is TRBV18 and J is TRBJ2-6; D is perhaps TRBD2 (5 bases). From germline, CDR1 is KGHSH and CDR2 LQKENI. The CDR3 extends over 18 amino acids. Trimming stripped 3 bases from V and 0 bases from J, with 15 bases between.

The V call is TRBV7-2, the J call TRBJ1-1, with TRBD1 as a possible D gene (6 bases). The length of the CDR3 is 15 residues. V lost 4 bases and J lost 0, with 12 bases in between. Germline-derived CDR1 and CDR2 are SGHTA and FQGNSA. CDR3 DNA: TGTGCCAGCAGCTCCAACAGGGTTATGAACACTGAAGCTTTCTTT. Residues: CASSSNRVMNTEAFF. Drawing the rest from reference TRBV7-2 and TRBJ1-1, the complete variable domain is GAGVSQSPSNKVTEKGKDVELRCDPISGHTALYWYRQSLGQGLEFLIYFQGNSAPDKSGLPSDRFSAERTGGSVSTLTIQRTQQEDSAVYLCASSSNRVMNTEAFFGQGTRLTVV.

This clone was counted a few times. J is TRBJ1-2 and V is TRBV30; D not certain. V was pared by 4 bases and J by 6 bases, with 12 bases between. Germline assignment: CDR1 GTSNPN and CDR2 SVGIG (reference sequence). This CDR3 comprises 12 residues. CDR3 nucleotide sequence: TGTGCCTGGATAAAGTCACGGGATGGCTACACCTTC. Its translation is CAWIKSRDGYTF.